Reported below is one TCR beta chain. The data are from a study of PD-L1 blockade in urothelial cancer. The overall study: Patients arrived having already received 0 to 3 prior chemotherapy regimens. Across blood samples, T cells had a median count of approximately 140,000.

Germline lookup yields CDR1 MGHRA and CDR2 YSYEKL. This CDR3 spans 19 amino acids. The V segment lost 0 bases and the J segment 0 bases; nucleotides outside the gene matches: 7. Synthetic TCR analog templates were added to each PCR reaction. Only in-frame clones appear in the TCRdb table, and some are missing; sequencing was by immunoSEQ multiplex PCR. This table holds under 95,000 clones, about 83% found once. Noted time point: pretreatment peripheral blood. For each patient, 1 to 8 samples were obtained, pretreatment and on-treatment. This TCR derives from a woman in her 70s with urothelial cancer. The sequencing used PBMCs, collected around atezolizumab (anti-PD-L1) treatment. The genes are TRBV4-1 and TRBJ2-1; 11 nucleotides match TRBD2. The CDR3 DNA is TGCGCCAGCAGCCAAGATTGGGCTAGCGGGAGGTCCTCCTACAATGAGCAGTTCTTC. Its translation is CASSQDWASGRSSYNEQFF.